A selection of T cell receptor beta chains follows, all from one sample in a study of blood T cell repertoires in COVID-19. TCRdb keeps only in-frame clones here, not all; method: immunoSEQ multiplex PCR. Among over 200,000 clones listed, 83% were seen once. The sequencing sample was made of peripheral blood. Every receptor here comes from a man at least 80 years old with acute or convalescent COVID-19. Both conserved end residues are part of each CDR3. D genes are given only for firm matches. Size tells how often a clone was seen (once, few, many) or the class of an expanded clone, and some rows leave it out.

v_gene,j_gene,d_gene,abundance,CDR3aa,CDR3nt
TRBV27,TRBJ2-2,NA,NA,CASRMAQNPGELFF,TGTGCCAGCAGGATGGCCCAAAACCCCGGGGAGCTGTTTTTT
TRBV7-6,TRBJ2-3,TRBD1,NA,CASSPSTGTGSTDTQYF,TGTGCCAGCAGCCCCTCAACCGGGACAGGGAGCACAGATACGCAGTATTTT
TRBV7-6,TRBJ2-5,TRBD1,few,CASSSPYRGRRETQYF,TGTGCCAGCAGCTCACCCTACAGGGGGCGGCGAGAGACCCAGTACTTC
TRBV2,TRBJ1-1,NA,NA,CASSSQGRGGTEAFF,TGTGCCAGCAGTTCCCAGGGGAGGGGCGGCACTGAAGCTTTCTTT
TRBV20-1,TRBJ2-1,TRBD2,NA,CSAKLAGEQFF,TGCAGTGCTAAACTAGCGGGGGAGCAGTTCTTC
TRBV4-1,TRBJ2-1,TRBD2,NA,CASSQAASGSVNEQFF,TGCGCCAGCAGCCAAGCTGCTAGCGGGAGTGTTAATGAGCAGTTCTTC
TRBV18,TRBJ2-7,TRBD1,NA,CASSPARQGTHLREYF,TGTGCCAGCTCACCAGCTCGACAGGGGACCCACCTAAGGGAGTACTTC
TRBV11-3,TRBJ2-1,TRBD1,NA,CASSFQGASYNEQFF,TGTGCCAGCAGCTTTCAGGGGGCCTCCTACAATGAGCAGTTCTTC
TRBV27,TRBJ2-5,TRBD1,NA,CASSPTSRTGYQETQYF,TGTGCCAGCAGTCCCACCTCGCGGACAGGGTATCAAGAGACCCAGTACTTC
TRBV5-5,TRBJ2-7,NA,NA,CASSLRTVAYEQYF,TGTGCCAGCAGCTTGAGGACAGTTGCCTACGAGCAGTACTTC
TRBV12-3/TRBV12-4,TRBJ2-1,TRBD2,NA,CASSLGTSNEQFF,TGTGCCAGCAGTTTAGGGACTAGCAATGAGCAGTTCTTC
TRBV7-8,TRBJ2-1,TRBD2,NA,CASSFGRPSGKNEQFF,TGTGCCAGCAGCTTTGGTCGGCCTAGCGGGAAGAATGAGCAGTTCTTC
TRBV11-2,TRBJ2-5,TRBD2,NA,CASTGRAGPQETQYF,TGTGCCAGTACTGGGAGGGCAGGGCCCCAAGAGACCCAGTACTTC
TRBV5-8,TRBJ1-1,NA,NA,CASTSSGFYTEAFF,TGTGCCAGCACCTCCTCGGGATTCTACACTGAAGCTTTCTTT
TRBV5-4,TRBJ2-5,TRBD2,NA,CASSGPPLGAGGPETQYF,TGTGCCAGCAGCGGCCCCCCCCTGGGGGCGGGGGGGCCTGAGACCCAGTACTTC
TRBV3-1/TRBV3-2,TRBJ1-2,NA,few,CASSLGAGRGYTF,TGTGCCAGCAGCCTAGGGGCAGGGCGTGGCTACACCTTC
TRBV5-1,TRBJ1-6,TRBD1,NA,CASSSERTGSRNSPLHF,TGCGCCAGCAGCTCCGAGAGGACAGGAAGTAGGAATTCACCCCTCCACTTT
TRBV7-7,TRBJ2-5,TRBD2,NA,CASSFGTSGGEETQYF,TGTGCTAGCAGCTTTGGGACTAGCGGGGGTGAAGAGACCCAGTACTTC
TRBV6-5,TRBJ2-5,NA,NA,CASRPTGRETQYF,TGTGCCAGCAGACCTACAGGGCGGGAGACCCAGTACTTC
TRBV10-1,TRBJ2-1,TRBD2,NA,CASSSAGVDNEQFF,TGCGCCAGCAGCTCAGCGGGAGTTGACAATGAGCAGTTCTTC
TRBV29-1,TRBJ1-2,TRBD1,few,CSGDRGGSYTF,TGCAGCGGGGACAGGGGAGGAAGCTACACCTTC
TRBV5-4,TRBJ2-1,NA,NA,CASSILASSSYNEQFF,TGTGCCAGCAGCATCTTAGCGTCGAGCTCCTACAATGAGCAGTTCTTC
TRBV4-1,TRBJ1-6,TRBD1,NA,CASSQYGQGRNSPLHF,TGCGCCAGCAGCCAATACGGACAGGGGCGGAATTCACCCCTCCACTTT
TRBV27,TRBJ1-6,TRBD1,few,CASMGRDRPENSPLHF,TGTGCCAGCATGGGTAGGGACAGGCCGGAAAATTCACCCCTCCACTTT
TRBV6-5,TRBJ1-4,NA,NA,CAIRTVSNEKLFF,TGTGCCATACGGACAGTCTCTAATGAAAAACTGTTTTTT
TRBV27,TRBJ1-2,TRBD1,NA,CASSSGQGGGYTF,TGTGCCAGCAGTTCGGGACAGGGGGGTGGCTACACCTTC
TRBV11-2,TRBJ2-1,NA,NA,CASSLGLSYNEQFF,TGTGCCAGCAGCTTAGGACTATCCTACAATGAGCAGTTCTTC
TRBV5-1,TRBJ1-2,TRBD1,once,CASSSGTGDGYTF,TGCGCCAGCAGCTCCGGGACAGGAGATGGCTACACCTTC
TRBV7-6,TRBJ1-6,NA,NA,CASSNTGFNSPLHF,TGTGCCAGCAGCAATACAGGGTTTAACTCACCCCTCCACTTT
TRBV7-8,TRBJ1-5,TRBD1,NA,CASSLADRGNQPQHF,TGTGCCAGCAGCTTAGCCGACAGGGGCAATCAGCCCCAGCATTTT
TRBV11-2,TRBJ1-3,NA,NA,CASSLYTSNRASGNTIYF,TGTGCCAGCAGCTTATATACGTCAAACAGGGCGTCGGGAAACACCATATATTTT
TRBV3-1/TRBV3-2,TRBJ1-1,NA,NA,CASSLGHPNTEAFF,TGTGCCAGCAGCCTGGGACACCCAAACACTGAAGCTTTCTTT
TRBV9,TRBJ2-1,TRBD2,NA,CASSRLGTSGRRVDEQFF,TGTGCCAGCAGCAGACTTGGGACTAGCGGGAGAAGAGTAGATGAGCAGTTCTTC
TRBV27,TRBJ2-1,TRBD2,once,CASSLTKPGLAGVSHQFF,TGTGCCAGCAGTTTAACCAAACCGGGACTAGCGGGCGTGTCTCATCAGTTCTTC
TRBV5-6,TRBJ2-1,TRBD2,many,CASSLAAWTSGYNEQFF,TGTGCCAGCAGCTTGGCCGCTTGGACTAGCGGGTACAATGAGCAGTTCTTC
TRBV7-2,TRBJ2-3,NA,NA,CASSRSTDTQYF,TGTGCCAGCAGCCGGAGCACAGATACGCAGTATTTT
TRBV9,TRBJ1-2,TRBD1,NA,CTSSGEGAASAGYTF,TGTACCAGCAGCGGAGAGGGGGCAGCTTCCGCTGGCTACACCTTC
TRBV6-5,TRBJ2-7,TRBD2,NA,CAGETSGRAIDEQYF,TGTGCCGGCGAGACTAGCGGGAGAGCAATAGACGAGCAGTACTTC
TRBV11-2,TRBJ2-7,NA,NA,CASSLDRLSYEQYF,TGTGCCAGCAGCTTAGACAGACTCTCCTACGAGCAGTACTTC
TRBV28,TRBJ1-2,TRBD1,NA,CASSFGSGGNYGYTF,TGTGCCAGCAGTTTTGGGTCAGGGGGGAACTATGGCTACACCTTC
TRBV6-2/TRBV6-3,TRBJ2-7,NA,NA,CASSPGRGSYEQYF,TGTGCCAGCAGCCCCGGGCGGGGCTCCTACGAGCAGTACTTC
TRBV5-1,TRBJ2-3,TRBD2,NA,CASSFSGRASTDTQYF,TGCGCCAGCAGCTTTAGCGGGAGGGCCTCGACAGATACGCAGTATTTT